The 31 T cell receptor beta chains listed next were all sequenced from one sample in a study of blood T cell repertoires in COVID-19. Clones were sequenced by immunoSEQ multiplex PCR, and TCRdb holds only the in-frame ones, with some missing. The top ten hold 2% to 2.5% of the sample, which has about 280,000 clones, 75% to 90% seen once. The specimen was peripheral blood. Source of these receptors: a woman between 25 and 40 years old who had recovered from COVID-19.

The chain uses TRBV6-1 and TRBJ1-5; D gene unclear. V lost 2 bases and J 0 bases, leaving 11 bases between the germline ends. The CDR3 length is 16 residues. Per germline, CDR1 MNHNS and CDR2 SASEGT. CDR3 bases: TGTGCCAGCAGTGAAAGGTTAGGGAGTAGCAATCAGCCCCAGCATTTT. Its protein is CASSERLGSSNQPQHF.

This clone is a singleton in its sample. This chain connects TRBV27 to TRBJ2-2, with a possible D match to TRBD2 (7 bases). CDR1 MNHEY and CDR2 SMNVEV come from the germline V gene (reference sequence). V lost 4 bases and J 4 bases, leaving 16 bases between the germline ends. The CDR3 contains 16 residues. The CDR3 protein is CASSSLGGAPTGELFF. For the CDR3, the DNA is TGTGCCAGCAGTTCCCTGGGGGGGGCGCCCACCGGGGAGCTGTTTTTT.

The J gene is TRBJ2-4, the V gene TRBV7-2; maybe TRBD1 (5 bases). Germline CDR1 SGHTA, CDR2 FQGNSA. Trimming cost V 5 bases and J 4 bases, with 18 bases left between them. The CDR3 runs to 16 residues. In DNA, the CDR3 is TGTGCCAGCAGCGCCCCCGGGCTGGCAGGGAAAAACATTCAGTACTTC. Its translation: CASSAPGLAGKNIQYF. Filled out from reference TRBV7-2 and TRBJ2-4, the complete variable domain reads GAGVSQSPSNKVTEKGKDVELRCDPISGHTALYWYRQSLGQGLEFLIYFQGNSAPDKSGLPSDRFSAERTGGSVSTLTIQRTQQEDSAVYLCASSAPGLAGKNIQYFGAGTRLSVL.

The chain employs TRBV7-2 and TRBJ1-2; 9 bases line up with TRBD1. This CDR3 comprises 14 residues. V gave up 7 bases and J gave up 4 bases; unmatched junction bases: 7. CDR1 is SGHTA, CDR2 FQGNSA, per germline. In DNA, the CDR3 is TGTGCCAGCAACATACAGGGGGCCGGCTATGGCTACACCTTC. Amino acids: CASNIQGAGYGYTF.

V and J are TRBV5-6 and TRBJ2-7; D is possibly TRBD1 (6 bases). The CDR3 loop spans 16 amino acids. Germline CDR1 SGHDT, CDR2 YYEEEE. Trimming stripped 0 bases from V and 2 bases from J, with 15 bases between. The DNA of the CDR3 is TGTGCCAGCAGCTTGGCTATGCAGGGGCCGACCTACGAGCAGTACTTC. Its translation is CASSLAMQGPTYEQYF.

V gene TRBV6-2 or TRBV6-3 combines with J gene TRBJ2-1; 11 bases match TRBD2. Germline CDR1 and CDR2: MNHEY and SVGEGT. This CDR3 has 17 amino acids. The V segment lost 6 bases and the J segment 4 bases; nucleotides outside the gene matches: 11. CDR3 sequence: CASSRLAGTRRYNEQFF. The DNA of the CDR3 is TGTGCCAGCAGCAGACTAGCGGGAACCCGAAGATACAATGAGCAGTTCTTC.

The rearrangement uses TRBV2 and TRBJ1-6; TRBD1 aligns across 7 bases. V gave up 5 bases and J gave up 10 bases; unmatched junction bases: 8. Per germline, CDR1 SNHLY and CDR2 FYNNEI. This CDR3 has 14 amino acids. The CDR3 sequence is CASSPTGDRSPLHF. In DNA, the CDR3 is TGTGCCAGCAGTCCAACAGGGGATCGGTCACCCCTCCACTTT.

The chain couples TRBV19 to TRBJ2-7; TRBD1 matches 7 bases. The V gene's germline CDR1 is LNHDA and CDR2 SQIVND (reference sequence). This CDR3 spans 15 amino acids. V was clipped by 1 base and J by 6 bases; unmatched bases: 9. CDR3 residues: CASSIGQGFTFEQYF. CDR3 DNA sequence: TGTGCCAGTAGTATAGGACAGGGCTTTACTTTCGAGCAGTACTTC.

The V call is TRBV30, the J call TRBJ2-5; 12 bases are shared with TRBD1. CDR1 and CDR2 from the germline V gene are GTSNPN and SVGIG (reference sequence). This CDR3 spans 15 amino acids. V shed 2 bases, J shed 5 bases, and the junction held 6 bases outside the gene matches. In DNA form, the CDR3 reads TGTGCCTGGAGTTCGGGGACAGGGGGCTTGGAGACCCAGTACTTC. This translates into CAWSSGTGGLETQYF. Looking up the rest from reference TRBV30 and TRBJ2-5 gives the full variable domain: SQTIHQWPATLVQPVGSPLSLECTVEGTSNPNLYWYRQAAGRGLQLLFYSVGIGQISSEVPQNLSASRPQDRQFILSSKKLLLSDSGFYLCAWSSGTGGLETQYFGPGTRLLVL.

The chain combines TRBV30 with TRBJ1-1; D might be TRBD1 (6 bases). Trimming took 1 base from V and 9 from J, leaving 9 bases between them. The germline V gene has CDR1 GTSNPN and CDR2 SVGIG (reference sequence). The CDR3 totals 11 residues. The CDR3 DNA reads TGTGCCTGGAGTGATCAGGGGAAAGCTTTCTTT. Translated, it gives CAWSDQGKAFF.

The gene calls are TRBV11-3 and TRBJ2-1; 8 nucleotides line up with TRBD1. The CDR3 runs 16 residues. Looked up from germline, CDR1 is SGHNT and CDR2 is YENEEA. Trimming cost V 5 bases and J 1 base; bases outside gene matches: 7. Here the CDR3 DNA reads TGTGCCAGCAGCCCAGGGGGCGGGACGTCCTACAATGAGCAGTTCTTC. It codes for CASSPGGGTSYNEQFF.

This sequence joins TRBV4-2 and TRBJ2-1; D gene ambiguous. Germline V CDR1 and CDR2: LGHNA, YNFKEQ. V dropped 6 bases and J dropped 6 bases, with 21 bases sitting between them. CDR3 length: 16 residues. The chain's CDR3 is CASRLDGDKLSNEQFF. The CDR3 nucleotides read TGTGCCAGCAGACTCGACGGTGACAAACTTTCCAATGAGCAGTTCTTC.

This chain joins TRBV18 and TRBJ2-3, with 8 bases lining up with TRBD2. Germline V gene lookup returns CDR1 KGHSH and CDR2 LQKENI. This CDR3 has 17 residues. Trimming removed 6 bases from V and 1 base from J; junction bases left unmatched: 12. As DNA, the CDR3 is TGTGCCAGCTCGCGGCGGGGGGCCAGAGTCGGCACAGATACGCAGTATTTT. Translated, it gives CASSRRGARVGTDTQYF.

V and J are TRBV5-6 and TRBJ2-6, with 9 positions matching TRBD2. The CDR3 covers 18 residues. Germline trimming cut 4 bases from V and 1 base from J; bases unmatched to any gene: 9. CDR1 is SGHDT and CDR2 is YYEEEE in the germline V gene. CDR3 DNA: TGTGCCAGCAGCGTGGCGCGGGGGGGTTTTTCTGGGGCCAACGTCCTGACTTTC. Translated: CASSVARGGFSGANVLTF.

This clone appeared once. This chain uses TRBV18 with TRBJ1-1, with D tentatively TRBD1 (5 bases). Germline CDR1 and CDR2: KGHSH and LQKENI. The CDR3 has 12 amino acids. V was shortened by 4 bases and J by 6 bases, with 9 bases between the two germline ends. CDR3 nucleotides: TGTGCCAGCTCACAACAGGAGTCTGAAGCTTTCTTT. Amino acids: CASSQQESEAFF.

The chain recombines TRBV6-1 with TRBJ2-5; 8 nucleotides agree with TRBD2. With 1 base clipped from V and 5 bases from J, the junction kept 9 bases outside the gene matches. The CDR3 is made up of 16 amino acids. Germline V gene sequence: CDR1 MNHNS, CDR2 SASEGT. The CDR3 DNA reads as TGTGCCAGCAGTGAAGTCGGGGGGGGCCCCTGGGAGACCCAGTACTTC. It translates to CASSEVGGGPWETQYF.

The V call is TRBV18, the J call TRBJ2-7; D might be TRBD1 (5 bases). The CDR3 is made up of 15 amino acids. The V gene's germline CDR1 is KGHSH and CDR2 LQKENI. Trimming removed 3 bases from V and 4 bases from J, with 16 bases in between. The CDR3 DNA reads as TGTGCCAGCTCACCGGTGGCCAGGGTGACATACGAGCAGTACTTC. Translated, it gives CASSPVARVTYEQYF.

This clone was detected only once. V is TRBV2 and J is TRBJ1-2; TRBD1 aligns across 9 bases. Trimming removed 8 bases from V and 5 bases from J; junction bases left unmatched: 6. Germline loops: CDR1 SNHLY, CDR2 FYNNEI. The CDR3 is 13 amino acids. This chain's CDR3 is CASGRDREYGYTF. Written as DNA, the CDR3 is TGTGCCAGCGGCCGGGACAGGGAATATGGCTACACCTTC.

This chain joins TRBV9 and TRBJ2-3, with TRBD1 as a possible D gene (5 bases). Germline CDR1 SGDLS, CDR2 YYNGEE. V was cut by 3 bases and J by 0 bases, with 8 bases left in between. This CDR3 region has 14 residues. CDR3 region: CASSADKSTDTQYF. For the CDR3, the DNA is TGTGCCAGCAGCGCGGACAAGAGCACAGATACGCAGTATTTT.

This clone was found a few times. The chain joins TRBV15 to TRBJ2-1, with 7 positions matching TRBD2. The CDR3 contains 17 residues. The germline gives CDR1 LNHNV, CDR2 YYDKDF (reference sequence). Trimming cost V 1 base and J 9 bases; bases outside gene matches: 15. The CDR3 here is CATSRGTVREEFAEQFF. The CDR3 nucleotides are TGTGCCACCAGCAGAGGGACTGTCCGGGAGGAGTTTGCTGAGCAGTTCTTC. Looking up the rest from reference TRBV15 and TRBJ2-1 gives the full variable domain: DAMVIQNPRYQVTQFGKPVTLSCSQTLNHNVMYWYQQKSSQAPKLLFHYYDKDFNNEADTPDNFQSRRPNTSFCFLDIRSPGLGDTAMYLCATSRGTVREEFAEQFFGPGTRLTVL.

Only a few counts were recorded for this clone. The gene calls are TRBV19 and TRBJ1-5; TRBD1 agrees at 7 bases. This CDR3 comprises 12 residues. The junction had 0 bases not matched to a gene; V was cut back by 4 bases and J by 6 bases. Germline lookup yields CDR1 LNHDA and CDR2 SQIVND (reference sequence). CDR3 protein: CASSTGGQPQHF. The CDR3 nucleotides read TGTGCCAGTAGTACAGGGGGTCAGCCCCAGCATTTT.

This rearrangement joins TRBV19 to TRBJ2-4; 7 nucleotides align to TRBD1. Germline CDR1 and CDR2: LNHDA and SQIVND (reference sequence). This CDR3 has 16 residues. Trimming removed 8 bases from V and 2 bases from J; junction bases left unmatched: 12. In DNA form, the CDR3 reads TGTGCCAGTCATAACCCCAGGGGGTCGTCCAAAAACATTCAGTACTTC. Translated: CASHNPRGSSKNIQYF.

This chain uses TRBV28 with TRBJ2-5, with D possibly TRBD1 on 5 matching bases. The V end was cut by 4 bases, the J end by 3 bases, with 6 bases between. Germline loops: CDR1 MDHEN, CDR2 SYDVKM. This CDR3 comprises 12 residues. CDR3 bases: TGTGCCAGCAGTTGGGGCGAAGAGACCCAGTACTTC. This sequence encodes CASSWGEETQYF.

The gene calls are TRBV2 and TRBJ1-2; D is unclear. The CDR3 totals 12 residues. The germline gives CDR1 SNHLY, CDR2 FYNNEI. The V end lost 6 bases, the J end lost 4 bases, and 9 bases lay between the germline ends. The CDR3 DNA follows: TGTGCCAGCAGGGAGCAATCCTATGGCTACACCTTC. This encodes CASREQSYGYTF.

The J gene is TRBJ1-4, the V gene TRBV5-5, with 8 bases identical to TRBD1. The V and J ends lost 4 bases and 2 bases, in that order; junction bases with no gene match: 13. Germline V lookup: CDR1 SGHKS, CDR2 YYEKEE (reference sequence). This CDR3 is built from 18 residues. CDR3 residues: CASSRDYRGGLTNEKLFF. In nucleotides, the CDR3 is TGTGCCAGCAGCCGGGACTACAGGGGGGGATTGACTAATGAAAAACTGTTTTTT.

The rearrangement links TRBV6-5 to TRBJ1-5, with 7 positions matching TRBD1. CDR1 is MNHEY, CDR2 SVGAGI, per germline. The CDR3 is made up of 13 amino acids. The V segment lost 6 bases and the J segment 6 bases; nucleotides outside the gene matches: 5. The CDR3 protein is CASSPQGVQPQHF. The CDR3 region has the DNA TGTGCCAGCAGCCCCCAGGGGGTTCAGCCCCAGCATTTT.

This clone was seen a few times. V usage is TRBV11-3 and J usage is TRBJ2-1; 10 bases match TRBD2. After removal of 4 bases from V and 3 bases from J, the junction contained 9 bases not matched to a gene. Germline V CDR1 and CDR2: SGHNT, YENEEA. CDR3 length: 17 amino acids. This CDR3 reads CASSSRYGTSDYNEQFF. In nucleotides, the CDR3 is TGTGCCAGCAGCTCACGTTACGGGACTAGCGACTACAATGAGCAGTTCTTC. Based on the CDR3 plus reference TRBV11-3 and TRBJ2-1, the full variable domain is EAGVVQSPRYKIIEKKQPVAFWCNPISGHNTLYWYLQNLGQGPELLIRYENEEAVDDSQLPKDRFSAERLKGVDSTLKIQPAELGDSAVYLCASSSRYGTSDYNEQFFGPGTRLTVL.

CDR3 bases: TGTGCCAGTAGCGGGACAGCCCAAGAGACCCAGTACTTC. It yields the protein CASSGTAQETQYF. V gene TRBV19 combines with J gene TRBJ2-5; TRBD1 matches at 7 bases. Germline values: CDR1 LNHDA, CDR2 SQIVND (reference sequence). J lost 1 base, V lost 6 bases, and 2 bases had no gene match. CDR3 length: 13 amino acids.

The chain recombines TRBV25-1 with TRBJ2-1; TRBD2 aligns across 10 bases. Looked up from germline, CDR1 is MGHDK and CDR2 is SYGVNS. Germline trimming cut 6 bases from V and 5 bases from J; bases unmatched to any gene: 13. The CDR3 spans 17 residues. CDR3 residues: CASSFRTSGTPDNEQFF. CDR3 nucleotides: TGTGCCAGCAGCTTTCGTACTAGCGGGACTCCTGACAATGAGCAGTTCTTC. The full variable domain, its missing parts supplied by reference TRBV25-1 and TRBJ2-1, is EADIYQTPRYLVIGTGKKITLECSQTMGHDKMYWYQQDPGMELHLIHYSYGVNSTEKGDLSSESTVSRIRTEHFPLTLESARPSHTSQYLCASSFRTSGTPDNEQFFGPGTRLTVL.

The chain employs TRBV11-2 and TRBJ1-1, with 7 bases lining up with TRBD1. This CDR3 is 13 amino acids long. V lost 0 bases to trimming and J lost 8 bases; unmatched junction nucleotides: 3. Germline CDR1 and CDR2: SGHAT and FQNNGV. The DNA for the CDR3 is TGTGCCAGCAGCTTAGACAGGGGGAGAGAAGCTTTCTTT. Translated: CASSLDRGREAFF.

The rearrangement uses TRBV5-1 and TRBJ2-3, with 13 bases matching TRBD2. The CDR3 has 16 residues. Trimming cost V 1 base and J 4 bases; bases outside gene matches: 3. Germline V gene data show CDR1 as SGHRS and CDR2 as YFSETQ. CDR3 loop: CASSLSGTSGADTQYF. DNA of the CDR3: TGCGCCAGCAGCTTGTCCGGGACTAGCGGGGCAGATACGCAGTATTTT.